This record concerns one T cell receptor beta chain sequence. This clonotype was recorded many times. Its specific antigen is unknown. The sample holds no much larger clone one base away, and base qualities are not on file. The data stem from a study of T-cell reconstitution after alpha-beta-depleted transplantation in children listed by TCRdb under 2016. With regard to the full study: T-cell immune reconstitution after TCRalphabeta/CD19-depleted allogeneic hematopoietic cell transplantation in children was quantitatively tracked in the study by means of TCR repertoire profiling.

The germline V gene encodes CDR1 SQVTM and CDR2 ANQGSEA. The CDR3, from cysteine to phenylalanine, totals 13 residues. Only the CDR3 part of the read is kept: 39 bases, read in frame from the first base. The germline V end is reduced by 8 bases and the J end by 5 bases; junction bases left unmatched: 11. The library was built by means of PCR. The sample was run on an Illumina HiSeq 2500. TCR libraries were prepared with molecular barcoding, using unique molecular identifiers to normalize TCRbeta repertoire quantification. The raw public reads went through TCRdb reprocessing: fastp at Q25, MiXCR clone calling, in-frame beta chains kept. Every CDR3 protein is listed once, alongside the most common genes and DNA of its rows. The sample table contains some 180,000 distinct CDR3 sequences; only one count was recorded for about 6.6% of them. About 6% of the sample belongs to the ten largest clones. General findings and caveats noted by the study authors: Over subsequent months, a decline in hyperexpanded clone frequencies was noted, and after one year, T-cell counts and TCRbeta diversity were mostly ascribed to newly produced T cells. In some patients, high TCRbeta diversity at day 60 was attributed to recipient T cells and intrathymic progenitors that had survived conditioning. The apparently early alphabetaT-cell count recovery about two months after transplant was reportedly dependent on only several hundred rapidly expanded clones derived from non-depleted graft cells.

Sample treatment or condition, as interpreted from the label and publication: allogeneic hematopoietic cell transplantation with graft depleted of TCRalphabeta T cells and CD19 B cells. TCRalphabeta/CD19-depleted allogeneic hematopoietic cell grafts were given to the transplant recipients, all of whom were children. The material sequenced was PBMCs, taken before TCRalphabeta/CD19-depleted stem cell transplant. The chain joins TRBV29-1 to TRBJ2-7, with 8 junctional bases fitting TRBD1. This clonotype was sampled from a boy aged 2 to 9 with acute lymphoblastic leukemia, due to receive a stem cell transplant. The CDR3 is CSLTTGASNEQYF. DNA sequence: TGCAGCTTGACGACAGGGGCGAGCAACGAGCAGTACTTC.